This record covers a single T cell receptor (beta chain). Per the original data handling: How many nucleated cells were present was estimated from reference gene primer amplification. The assay was immunoSEQ multiplex PCR, and TCRdb's table has in-frame clones only and misses some. Clone size and the V and J calls come from that table; the DNA yielded D and trimming. The sample includes 150,000 to 200,000 clones, around four fifths of them seen just once. The sample is drawn from a study of blood T cell repertoires in COVID-19. Looking at the study overall: COVID-19 samples, acute and convalescent, were from the United States, Italy and Spain. Nucleic acid was either cDNA or gDNA, and it came from T cells, B-cell-depleted T cells, or PBMCs.

The germline V and J ends were trimmed by 6 bases and 4 bases, with 12 bases remaining between them. There are 13 residues in the CDR3. Germline V gene lookup returns CDR1 SNHLY and CDR2 FYNNEI. This sequence was found in a woman older than 75 with active or convalescent COVID-19. Sequencing used peripheral blood. The genes are TRBV2 and TRBJ1-2; D perhaps matches TRBD1 (6 bases). DNA of the CDR3: TGTGCCAGCAGCCCTGGGACATCCTATGGCTACACCTTC. Residues: CASSPGTSYGYTF.